The 24 T cell receptor beta chains below come from one sample, sequenced in a study of blood T cell repertoires in COVID-19. Produced via immunoSEQ multiplex PCR; TCRdb's table is partial and in-frame only. Of roughly 69,000 clones listed, over 75% are singletons. Input material: peripheral blood. The receptors were sampled from a human donor in a cohort sampled during active COVID-19.

Only a few counts were recorded for this clone. The chain has TRBV19 and TRBJ1-5; TRBD1 agrees at 7 bases. The CDR3 loop spans 15 amino acids. The germline gives CDR1 LNHDA, CDR2 SQIVND (reference sequence). V trimming: 5 bases; J trimming: 0 bases; junction bases outside the gene matches: 4. The CDR3 bases are TGTGCCAGTAGTGCCCGGGACAGTAGCAATCAGCCCCAGCATTTT. This translates into CASSARDSSNQPQHF.

The chain combines TRBV5-4 with TRBJ1-2; D is possibly TRBD1 (6 bases). The CDR3 is 15 residues long. V was pared by 4 bases and J by 4 bases, with 17 bases between. CDR1 is SGHNT and CDR2 is YYREEE in the germline V gene (reference sequence). The CDR3 DNA follows: TGTGCCAGCAGCCCCGGACAGCCGATTCTCTATGGCTACACCTTC. This codes for CASSPGQPILYGYTF.

The chain uses TRBV14 and TRBJ2-7, with D possibly TRBD2 on 6 matching bases. CDR3 length equals 14 residues. CDR1 SGHDN and CDR2 FVKESK come from the germline V gene. Trimming stripped 3 bases from V and 0 bases from J, with 9 bases between. CDR3 amino acids: CASSHLGGSYEQYF. In DNA, the CDR3 is TGTGCCAGCAGCCATTTGGGGGGCTCCTACGAGCAGTACTTC. Full variable domain (rest looked up from reference TRBV14 and TRBJ2-7): EAGVTQFPSHSVIEKGQTVTLRCDPISGHDNLYWYRRVMGKEIKFLLHFVKESKQDESGMPNNRFLAERTGGTYSTLKVQPAELEDSGVYFCASSHLGGSYEQYFGPGTRLTVT.

The chain uses TRBV30 and TRBJ1-2, with 7 bases matching TRBD1. V trimming: 4 bases; J trimming: 5 bases; junction bases outside the gene matches: 7. The germline gives CDR1 GTSNPN, CDR2 SVGIG (reference sequence). This CDR3 is built from 13 residues. CDR3 residues: CAWTPGGFYGYTF. The CDR3 nucleotides are TGTGCCTGGACTCCAGGGGGATTTTATGGCTACACCTTC. The whole variable domain, remainder taken from reference TRBV30 and TRBJ1-2, is SQTIHQWPATLVQPVGSPLSLECTVEGTSNPNLYWYRQAAGRGLQLLFYSVGIGQISSEVPQNLSASRPQDRQFILSSKKLLLSDSGFYLCAWTPGGFYGYTFGSGTRLTVV.

V and J are TRBV7-9 and TRBJ2-5; the D gene is possibly TRBD1 (5 bases). The germline gives CDR1 SEHNR, CDR2 FQNEAQ (reference sequence). With 5 bases removed from V and 0 bases from J, the gap between germline ends came to 16 bases. The CDR3 totals 16 residues. The CDR3 reads CASSRTTDLYQETQYF. CDR3 DNA: TGTGCCAGCAGCCGAACGACAGACCTGTACCAAGAGACCCAGTACTTC.

The chain has TRBV2 and TRBJ2-7, with 7 bases lining up with TRBD1. Germline lookup yields CDR1 SNHLY and CDR2 FYNNEI. V was clipped by 6 bases and J by 5 bases; unmatched bases: 16. The CDR3 covers 16 residues. The CDR3 spells CASSAGMGRGINEQYF. For the CDR3, the DNA is TGTGCCAGCAGCGCTGGGATGGGCAGGGGGATTAACGAGCAGTACTTC. The whole variable domain, remainder taken from reference TRBV2 and TRBJ2-7, is EPEVTQTPSHQVTQMGQEVILRCVPISNHLYFYWYRQILGQKVEFLVSFYNNEISEKSEIFDDQFSVERPDGSNFTLKIRSTKLEDSAMYFCASSAGMGRGINEQYFGPGTRLTVT.

The chain uses TRBV6-5 and TRBJ1-2, with 7 bases aligning to TRBD1. Germline CDR1 MNHEY, CDR2 SVGAGI. This CDR3 comprises 12 residues. Trimming took 5 bases from V and 11 from J; bases not matched to a gene: 8. This CDR3 reads CASSPGTDKYTF. The CDR3, as DNA: TGTGCCAGCAGTCCCGGGACAGATAAGTACACCTTC.

The V and J genes are TRBV7-8 and TRBJ1-2; TRBD1 matches 8 bases. CDR1 and CDR2 from the germline V gene are SGHVS and FQNEAQ. The CDR3 covers 15 residues. V gave up 5 bases and J gave up 5 bases; unmatched junction bases: 10. The CDR3 sequence is CASSEPGQDRYGYTF. The CDR3 bases are TGTGCCAGCAGCGAACCGGGACAGGATCGGTATGGCTACACCTTC.

The chain recombines TRBV2 with TRBJ1-2, with D perhaps matching TRBD1 (5 bases). The germline V gene encodes CDR1 SNHLY and CDR2 FYNNEI. V was cut by 7 bases and J by 8 bases, with 11 bases left in between. The CDR3 covers 11 residues. The CDR3 region is CASTMRDGYTF. Written as DNA, the CDR3 is TGTGCCAGCACTATGCGGGACGGCTACACCTTC. Together with reference TRBV2 and TRBJ1-2, the CDR3 gives the full variable domain: EPEVTQTPSHQVTQMGQEVILRCVPISNHLYFYWYRQILGQKVEFLVSFYNNEISEKSEIFDDQFSVERPDGSNFTLKIRSTKLEDSAMYFCASTMRDGYTFGSGTRLTVV.

In this sample, this clone turned up once. V is TRBV5-4 and J is TRBJ2-2; maybe TRBD2 (7 bases). The CDR3 length is 15 residues. V lost 3 bases and J lost 5, with 14 bases in between. Germline lookup yields CDR1 SGHNT and CDR2 YYREEE (reference sequence). The CDR3 here is CASSSPGGPTGELFF. The DNA for the CDR3 is TGTGCCAGCAGCTCCCCGGGGGGCCCTACCGGGGAGCTGTTTTTT.

The chain recombines TRBV6-5 with TRBJ2-7; 8 bases line up with TRBD1. Germline V gene lookup returns CDR1 MNHEY and CDR2 SVGAGI. Trimming at V came to 6 bases and at J to 2 bases, leaving 0 bases not matched to a gene. The CDR3 is 12 amino acids. The DNA of the CDR3 is TGTGCCAGCAGGACAGGGGCCTACGAGCAGTACTTC. Protein sequence: CASRTGAYEQYF.

The chain couples TRBV11-3 to TRBJ2-6, with a tentative D call TRBD1 (6 bases). This CDR3 contains 16 residues. V was trimmed by 5 bases and J by 0 bases, leaving 11 bases between them. Germline-derived CDR1 and CDR2 are SGHNT and YENEEA. The CDR3 coding sequence is TGTGCCAGCAGCAAGAAGGACAGCTCTGGGGCCAACGTCCTGACTTTC. Its translation: CASSKKDSSGANVLTF.

The rearrangement uses TRBV5-1 and TRBJ1-2, with a tentative D call TRBD1 (6 bases). The CDR3 contains 15 residues. Germline V gene data show CDR1 as SGHRS and CDR2 as YFSETQ. The germline V and J ends were trimmed by 2 bases and 0 bases, with 11 bases remaining between them. This CDR3 is CASSLQGQTNYGYTF. CDR3 nucleotide sequence: TGCGCCAGCAGCTTACAGGGACAAACTAACTATGGCTACACCTTC.

This chain uses TRBV9 with TRBJ1-3, with 7 bases lining up with TRBD1. CDR1 is SGDLS and CDR2 is YYNGEE in the germline V gene. V trimming: 2 bases; J trimming: 6 bases; junction bases outside the gene matches: 5. CDR3 size: 14 residues. For the CDR3, the DNA is TGTGCCAGCAGCGTGAGACAGGGCTCAAACACCATATATTTT. It specifies CASSVRQGSNTIYF.

The chain links TRBV5-1 to TRBJ2-4; 14 bases match TRBD2. Germline CDR1 is SGHRS and CDR2 is YFSETQ. The CDR3 has 18 residues. J lost 6 bases, V lost 4 bases, and 12 bases had no gene match. The CDR3 DNA is TGCGCCAGCAGCGCGACGGGACTAGCGGGAGATGTGGGAAACATTCAGTACTTC. Translated: CASSATGLAGDVGNIQYF.

This sequence joins TRBV14 and TRBJ1-1, with D tentatively TRBD1 (5 bases). Per the germline V gene, CDR1 is SGHDN and CDR2 is FVKESK. The CDR3 is made up of 12 amino acids. Trimming cost V 4 bases and J 7 bases, with 10 bases left between them. In nucleotides, the CDR3 is TGTGCCAGCAGCCGGTTAGGGGTTGAAGCTTTCTTT. Amino acid sequence: CASSRLGVEAFF.

The chain has TRBV3-1 (or the pseudogene TRBV3-2) and TRBJ2-2, with a tentative D call TRBD1 (7 bases). The germline V gene has CDR1 LGHDT and CDR2 YNNKEL (reference sequence). V was pared by 1 base and J by 5 bases, with 17 bases between. The CDR3 has 17 amino acids. The CDR3 nucleotides are TGTGCCAGCAGCCAAGTCTTAGGGGGCGGGAATACCGGGGAGCTGTTTTTT. It is translated as CASSQVLGGGNTGELFF.

V gene TRBV6-6 combines with J gene TRBJ1-5; D may be TRBD1 (5 bases). Trimming took 6 bases from V and 2 from J, leaving 8 bases between them. Per the germline V gene, CDR1 is MNHNY and CDR2 is SVGAGI (reference sequence). The CDR3 consists of 13 residues. As DNA, the CDR3 is TGTGCCAGCAGCATACAGGGCAATCAGCCCCAGCATTTT. This gives the protein CASSIQGNQPQHF.

This chain links TRBV3-1 (or the pseudogene TRBV3-2) with TRBJ1-2; 9 nucleotides match TRBD1. This CDR3 spans 14 amino acids. J lost 8 bases, V lost 5 bases, and 9 bases had no gene match. Per germline, CDR1 LGHDT and CDR2 YNNKEL (reference sequence). CDR3 nucleotides: TGTGCCAGCAGCATCCTGACAGGGGGGCTAGGCTACACCTTC. Translated, it gives CASSILTGGLGYTF.

This clone was detected only once. V usage is TRBV27 and J usage is TRBJ2-3; 13 nucleotides line up with TRBD2. There are 16 residues in the CDR3. Germline values: CDR1 MNHEY, CDR2 SMNVEV (reference sequence). Trimming took 4 bases from V and 4 from J; bases not matched to a gene: 5. CDR3 sequence: CASSSGLAGDADTQYF. The CDR3 DNA reads TGTGCCAGCAGTTCTGGACTAGCGGGGGATGCAGATACGCAGTATTTT.

The CDR3, as DNA: TGTGCCACTTCAGGGGAGATCACTGAAGCTTTCTTT. It encodes CATSGEITEAFF. The V and J genes are TRBV19 and TRBJ1-1; possible D gene TRBD1, 6 bases. This CDR3 has 12 residues. Germline V lookup: CDR1 LNHDA, CDR2 SQIVND (reference sequence). Deletions cut 10 bases from V and 4 bases from J, with 13 bases between.

The V and J genes are TRBV4-1 and TRBJ2-1, with 11 bases fitting TRBD2. Trimming took 4 bases from V and 4 from J; bases not matched to a gene: 9. This CDR3 spans 17 amino acids. CDR1 is MGHRA, CDR2 YSYEKL, per germline. This CDR3 reads CASSPGPGTSGYNEQFF. CDR3 in DNA: TGCGCCAGCAGCCCAGGCCCCGGGACTAGCGGTTACAATGAGCAGTTCTTC.

The chain recombines TRBV6-5 with TRBJ2-7, with D hard to call. From germline, CDR1 is MNHEY and CDR2 SVGAGI. V dropped 0 bases and J dropped 2 bases, with 5 bases sitting between them. This CDR3 comprises 13 residues. The CDR3 DNA is TGTGCCAGCAGTTACTCGGGCGCCTACGAGCAGTACTTC. This codes for CASSYSGAYEQYF.

The gene calls are TRBV9 and TRBJ2-3, with no clear D. Germline values: CDR1 SGDLS, CDR2 YYNGEE. The CDR3 has 14 amino acids. V shed 3 bases and J shed 0 bases, with 8 bases lying between them. CDR3 amino acids: CASSALYSTDTQYF. Written as DNA, the CDR3 is TGTGCCAGCAGCGCCCTATACAGCACAGATACGCAGTATTTT.